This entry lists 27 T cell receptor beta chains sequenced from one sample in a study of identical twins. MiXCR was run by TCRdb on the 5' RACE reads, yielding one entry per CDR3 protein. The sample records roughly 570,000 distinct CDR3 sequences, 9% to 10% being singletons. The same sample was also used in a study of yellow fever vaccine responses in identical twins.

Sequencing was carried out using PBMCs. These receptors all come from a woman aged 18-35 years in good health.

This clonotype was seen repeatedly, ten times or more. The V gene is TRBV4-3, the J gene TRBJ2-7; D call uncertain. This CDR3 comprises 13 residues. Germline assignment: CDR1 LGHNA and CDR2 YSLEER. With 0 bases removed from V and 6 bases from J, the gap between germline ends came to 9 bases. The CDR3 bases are TGCGCCAGCAGCCAAGATACTCAGAGCGAGCAGTACTTC. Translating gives CASSQDTQSEQYF.

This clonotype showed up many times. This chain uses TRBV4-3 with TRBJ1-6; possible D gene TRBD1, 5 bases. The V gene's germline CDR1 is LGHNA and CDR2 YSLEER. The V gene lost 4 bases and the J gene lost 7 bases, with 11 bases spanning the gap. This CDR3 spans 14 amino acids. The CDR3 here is CASSLREGNSPLHF. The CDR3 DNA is TGCGCCAGCAGCCTCAGGGAAGGAAATTCACCCCTCCACTTT.

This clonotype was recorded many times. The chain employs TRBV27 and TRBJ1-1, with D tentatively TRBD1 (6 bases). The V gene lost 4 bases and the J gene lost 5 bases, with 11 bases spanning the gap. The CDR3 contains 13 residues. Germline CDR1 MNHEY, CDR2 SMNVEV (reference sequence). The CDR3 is CASSYREGTEAFF. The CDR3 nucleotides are TGTGCCAGCAGTTACAGGGAAGGTACTGAAGCTTTCTTT.

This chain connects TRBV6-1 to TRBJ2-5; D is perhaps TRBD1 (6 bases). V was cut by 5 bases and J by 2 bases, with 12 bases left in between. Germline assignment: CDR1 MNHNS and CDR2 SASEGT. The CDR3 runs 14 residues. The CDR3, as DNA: TGTGCCAGCAGTCATAGGACAGATCAAGAGACCCAGTACTTC. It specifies CASSHRTDQETQYF.

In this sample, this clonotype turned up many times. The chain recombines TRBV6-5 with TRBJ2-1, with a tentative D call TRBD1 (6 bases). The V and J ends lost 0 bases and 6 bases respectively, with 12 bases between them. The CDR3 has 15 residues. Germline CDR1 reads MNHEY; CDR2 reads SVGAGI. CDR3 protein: CASSYSQGRSNEQFF. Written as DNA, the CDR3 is TGTGCCAGCAGTTACTCACAGGGAAGAAGCAATGAGCAGTTCTTC.

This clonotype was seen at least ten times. CDR3 sequence (DNA): TGTGCCAGCAGCTTAGTTGCGGGCGAGCAGTACTTC. This translates into CASSLVAGEQYF. This chain joins TRBV7-6 and TRBJ2-7; D is possibly TRBD2 (5 bases). This CDR3 region has 12 residues. Trimming took off 1 base at V and 6 bases at J, with 7 bases between the two ends. Germline CDR1 and CDR2: SGHVS and FNYEAQ. Full variable domain (missing parts from reference TRBV7-6 and TRBJ2-7): GAGVSQSPRYKVTKRGQDVALRCDPISGHVSLYWYRQALGQGPEFLTYFNYEAQQDKSGLPNDRFSAERPEGSISTLTIQRTEQRDSAMYRCASSLVAGEQYFGPGTRLTVT.

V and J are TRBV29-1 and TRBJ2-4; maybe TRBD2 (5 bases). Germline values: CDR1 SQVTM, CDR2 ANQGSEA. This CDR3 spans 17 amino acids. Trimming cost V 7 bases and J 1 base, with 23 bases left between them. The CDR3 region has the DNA TGCAGCGCTTATTCGCGAGGGCACGAGGCGGCCAAAAACATTCAGTACTTC. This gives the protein CSAYSRGHEAAKNIQYF. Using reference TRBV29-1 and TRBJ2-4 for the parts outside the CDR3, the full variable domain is SAVISQKPSRDICQRGTSLTIQCQVDSQVTMMFWYRQQPGQSLTLIATANQGSEATYESGFVIDKFPISRPNLTFSTLTVSNMSPEDSSIYLCSAYSRGHEAAKNIQYFGAGTRLSVL.

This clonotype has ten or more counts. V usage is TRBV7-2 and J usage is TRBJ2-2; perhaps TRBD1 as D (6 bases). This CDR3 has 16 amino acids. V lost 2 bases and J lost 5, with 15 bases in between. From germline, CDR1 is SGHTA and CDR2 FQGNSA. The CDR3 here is CASSLQRAGVTGELFF. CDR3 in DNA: TGTGCCAGCAGCTTACAGAGAGCAGGGGTTACCGGGGAGCTGTTTTTT.

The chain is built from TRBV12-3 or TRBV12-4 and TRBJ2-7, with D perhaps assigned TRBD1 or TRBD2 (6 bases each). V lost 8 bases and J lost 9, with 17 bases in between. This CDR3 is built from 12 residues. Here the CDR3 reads CASRTGTLGQYF. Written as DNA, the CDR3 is TGTGCCAGCCGAACAGGGACTCTTGGGCAGTACTTC.

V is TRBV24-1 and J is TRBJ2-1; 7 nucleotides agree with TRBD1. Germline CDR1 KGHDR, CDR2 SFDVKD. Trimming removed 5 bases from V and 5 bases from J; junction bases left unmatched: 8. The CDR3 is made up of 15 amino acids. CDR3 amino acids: CATSGFTTGDNEQFF. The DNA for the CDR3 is TGTGCCACCAGTGGTTTTACTACAGGGGACAATGAGCAGTTCTTC.

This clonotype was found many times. The CDR3 nucleotides read TGCGCCAGCAGCCAGCTAGCGGGAGTTGGGGGGTGGGATGAGCAGTTCTTC. Amino acid sequence: CASSQLAGVGGWDEQFF. The chain is built from TRBV4-3 and TRBJ2-1; 10 nucleotides match TRBD2. V lost 3 bases, J lost 8 bases, and 13 bases stayed unmatched. Germline CDR1 is LGHNA and CDR2 is YSLEER. CDR3 length: 17 residues.

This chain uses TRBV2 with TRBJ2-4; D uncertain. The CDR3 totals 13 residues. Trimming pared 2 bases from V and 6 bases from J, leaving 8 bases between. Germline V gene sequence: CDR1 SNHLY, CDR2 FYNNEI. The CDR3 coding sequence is TGTGCCAGCAGTGAAAACAGTCTAAACATTCAGTACTTC. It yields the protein CASSENSLNIQYF.

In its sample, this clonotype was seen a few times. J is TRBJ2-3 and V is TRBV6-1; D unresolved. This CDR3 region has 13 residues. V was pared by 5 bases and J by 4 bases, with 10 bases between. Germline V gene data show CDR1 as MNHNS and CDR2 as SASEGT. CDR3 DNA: TGTGCCAGCAGTCAATACGTGGCAGATACGCAGTATTTT. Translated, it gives CASSQYVADTQYF.

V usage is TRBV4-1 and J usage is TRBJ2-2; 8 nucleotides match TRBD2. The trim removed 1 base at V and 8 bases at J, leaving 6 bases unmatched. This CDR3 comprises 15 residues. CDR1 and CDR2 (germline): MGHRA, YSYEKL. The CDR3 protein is CASSQAGGQSGELFF. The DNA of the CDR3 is TGCGCCAGCAGCCAAGCGGGAGGGCAATCTGGGGAGCTGTTTTTT.

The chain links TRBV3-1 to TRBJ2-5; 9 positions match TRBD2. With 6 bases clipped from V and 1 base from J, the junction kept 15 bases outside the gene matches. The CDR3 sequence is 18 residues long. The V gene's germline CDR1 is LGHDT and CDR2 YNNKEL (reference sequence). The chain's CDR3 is CASRGLVSGRNLQETQYF. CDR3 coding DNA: TGTGCCAGCAGGGGACTAGTGAGCGGGAGGAACCTCCAAGAGACCCAGTACTTC.

The CDR3 spells CASSQDRVGYTF. The CDR3 region has the DNA TGTGCCAGCAGTCAAGACAGGGTTGGCTACACCTTC. The chain uses TRBV28 and TRBJ1-2; TRBD1 agrees at 7 bases. From germline, CDR1 is MDHEN and CDR2 SYDVKM. The CDR3 is made up of 12 amino acids. J lost 7 bases, V lost 5 bases, and 4 bases had no gene match.

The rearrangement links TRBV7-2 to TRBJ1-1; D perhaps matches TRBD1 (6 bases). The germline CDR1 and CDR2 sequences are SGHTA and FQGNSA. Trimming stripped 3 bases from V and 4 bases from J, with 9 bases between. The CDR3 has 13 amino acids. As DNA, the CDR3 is TGTGCCAGCAGCTTCAAGGGGGGCACTGAAGCTTTCTTT. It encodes CASSFKGGTEAFF.

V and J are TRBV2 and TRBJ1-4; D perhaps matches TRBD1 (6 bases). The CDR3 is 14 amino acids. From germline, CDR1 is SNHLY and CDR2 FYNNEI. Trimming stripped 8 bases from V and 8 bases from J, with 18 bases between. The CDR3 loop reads CASQAGGAEEKLFF. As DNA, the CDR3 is TGTGCCAGCCAAGCGGGGGGGGCGGAGGAAAAACTGTTTTTT.

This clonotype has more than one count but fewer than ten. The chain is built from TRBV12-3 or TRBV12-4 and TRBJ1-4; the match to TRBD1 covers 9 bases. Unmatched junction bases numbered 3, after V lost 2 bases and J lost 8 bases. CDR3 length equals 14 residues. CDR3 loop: CASSLWDRVEKLFF. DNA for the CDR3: TGTGCCAGCAGTTTATGGGACAGGGTCGAAAAACTGTTTTTT.

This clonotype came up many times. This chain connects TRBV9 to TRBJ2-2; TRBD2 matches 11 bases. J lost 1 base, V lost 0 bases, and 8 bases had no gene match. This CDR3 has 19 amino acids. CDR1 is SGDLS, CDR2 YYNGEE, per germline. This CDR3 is CASSVGLAGGRKNTGELFF. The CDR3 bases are TGTGCCAGCAGCGTAGGGCTAGCGGGAGGCCGAAAGAACACCGGGGAGCTGTTTTTT. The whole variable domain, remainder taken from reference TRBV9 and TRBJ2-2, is DSGVTQTPKHLITATGQRVTLRCSPRSGDLSVYWYQQSLDQGLQFLIQYYNGEERAKGNILERFSAQQFPDLHSELNLSSLELGDSALYFCASSVGLAGGRKNTGELFFGEGSRLTVL.

The CDR3 nucleotides are TGTGCCAGCAGTTGGGGGACTAGCGGGAATCTAGGGTACGAGCAGTACTTC. Residues: CASSWGTSGNLGYEQYF. The chain carries TRBV6-5 and TRBJ2-7; 13 nucleotides agree with TRBD2. This CDR3 comprises 17 residues. Germline loops: CDR1 MNHEY, CDR2 SVGAGI. V dropped 4 bases and J dropped 4; count of bases not matched to a gene: 10.

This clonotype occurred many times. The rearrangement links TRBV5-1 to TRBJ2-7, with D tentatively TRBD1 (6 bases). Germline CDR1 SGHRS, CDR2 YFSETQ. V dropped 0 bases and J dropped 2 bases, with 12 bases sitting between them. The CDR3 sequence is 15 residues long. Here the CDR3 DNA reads TGCGCCAGCAGCTTGGCCTGGGGGACAACCTACGAGCAGTACTTC. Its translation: CASSLAWGTTYEQYF.

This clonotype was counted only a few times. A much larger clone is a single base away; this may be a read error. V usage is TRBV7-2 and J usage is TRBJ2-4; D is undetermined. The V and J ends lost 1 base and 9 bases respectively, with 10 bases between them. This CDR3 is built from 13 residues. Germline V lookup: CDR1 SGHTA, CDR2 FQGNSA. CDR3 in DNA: TGTGCCAGCAGCTTAGAGGACGCTGGCATTCAGTACTTC. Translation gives CASSLEDAGIQYF.

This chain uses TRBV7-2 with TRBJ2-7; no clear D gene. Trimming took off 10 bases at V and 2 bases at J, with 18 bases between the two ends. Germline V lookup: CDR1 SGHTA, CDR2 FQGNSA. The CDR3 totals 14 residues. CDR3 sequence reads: CATPPPQRAYEQYF. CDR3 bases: TGTGCCACCCCCCCCCCACAGAGAGCCTACGAGCAGTACTTC.

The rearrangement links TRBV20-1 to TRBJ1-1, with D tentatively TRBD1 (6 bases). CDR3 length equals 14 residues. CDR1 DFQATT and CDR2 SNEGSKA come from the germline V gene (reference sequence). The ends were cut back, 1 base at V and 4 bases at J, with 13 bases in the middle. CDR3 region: CSARGRAGVTEAFF. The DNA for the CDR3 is TGCAGTGCTAGAGGTAGGGCAGGGGTCACTGAAGCTTTCTTT.

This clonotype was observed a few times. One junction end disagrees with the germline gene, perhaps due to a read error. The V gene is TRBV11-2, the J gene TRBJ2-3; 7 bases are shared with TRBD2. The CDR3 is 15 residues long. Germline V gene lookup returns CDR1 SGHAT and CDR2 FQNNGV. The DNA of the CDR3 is TGTGCCAGCAGCTCTCAATTCGTTCGGGGGGATACGCATTATTTT. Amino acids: CASSSQFVRGDTHYF.

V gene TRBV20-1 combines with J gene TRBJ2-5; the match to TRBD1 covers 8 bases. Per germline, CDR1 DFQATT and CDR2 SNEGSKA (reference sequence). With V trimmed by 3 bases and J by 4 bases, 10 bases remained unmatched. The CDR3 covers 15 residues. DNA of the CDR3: TGCAGTGCTAGTAAACAGGGACAGGCCGTAGAGACCCAGTACTTC. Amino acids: CSASKQGQAVETQYF.